The 5 T cell receptor beta chains below all came from one sample that was sequenced in a study of post-analysis software for immune sequencing data. No antigen is known for these receptors. General study points: Several TRBV segments, TRBV5-6, TRBV5-1 and TRBV20-1 among them, were found more frequent in patients than controls.

Unique-molecular-identifier-tagged TCR beta cDNA libraries were used. TCRdb re-called the PCR reads through MiXCR, storing one row per CDR3 protein. The sample yields under 650,000 distinct CDR3 sequences, roughly 40% seen once. The sequenced material came from blood. Receptors originate from a girl aged 10-17 years with multiple sclerosis.

This clonotype was counted once. The rearrangement joins TRBV6-2 or TRBV6-3 to TRBJ2-6; tentative D call: TRBD2 (6 bases). Germline V gene sequence: CDR1 MNHEY, CDR2 SVGEGT. Trimming left V 4 bases short and J 0 bases short, with 10 bases between. This CDR3 has 16 amino acids. CDR3 sequence reads: CASSCSRGSGANVLTF. The CDR3 region has the DNA TGTGCCAGCAGTTGCTCGCGGGGCTCTGGGGCCAACGTCCTGACTTTC.

This chain uses TRBV20-1 with TRBJ2-1; 8 positions match TRBD1. This CDR3 comprises 18 residues. The trim removed 2 bases at V and 1 base at J, leaving 13 bases unmatched. Per the germline V gene, CDR1 is DFQATT and CDR2 is SNEGSKA (reference sequence). CDR3 DNA sequence: TGCAGTGCTAGATCGCACAGGGGGAGATTTGTTTCCTACAATGAGCAGTTCTTC. It is translated as CSARSHRGRFVSYNEQFF.

This clonotype has more than one count but fewer than ten. Here the CDR3 DNA reads TGCAGTGCTAGAGATCGCACAGGGAAAGATACGCAGTATTTT. Translation: CSARDRTGKDTQYF. The rearrangement joins TRBV20-1 to TRBJ2-3, with TRBD1 as a possible D gene (6 bases). CDR1 and CDR2 (germline): DFQATT, SNEGSKA (reference sequence). V lost 0 bases to trimming and J lost 5 bases, with 12 bases between them. There are 14 residues in the CDR3.

In this sample, this clonotype turned up many times. The CDR3 spells CASSFGTGKMEAFF. In nucleotides, the CDR3 is TGTGCCAGCAGCTTCGGGACAGGGAAAATGGAAGCTTTCTTT. This rearrangement joins TRBV7-2 to TRBJ1-1; TRBD1 aligns across 9 bases. There are 14 residues in the CDR3. Germline trimming cut 3 bases from V and 8 bases from J; bases unmatched to any gene: 7. The germline V gene encodes CDR1 SGHTA and CDR2 FQGNSA.

The chain couples TRBV25-1 to TRBJ1-2; 11 bases are shared with TRBD1. The ends lost 4 bases at V and 6 bases at J; junction bases unmatched: 7. The germline CDR1 and CDR2 sequences are MGHDK and SYGVNS. The CDR3 totals 15 residues. Here the CDR3 DNA reads TGTGCCAGCAGTGGGATGGACAGGGGGCCGGATGGCTACACCTTC. Its protein product is CASSGMDRGPDGYTF.